This entry describes one T cell receptor beta chain. Its antigen is undetermined. V trimming: 6 bases; J trimming: 5 bases; junction bases outside the gene matches: 15. This CDR3 comprises 16 residues. Germline CDR1 is MNHEY and CDR2 is SVGEGT. The TCR beta libraries were generated through quantitative 5'-RACE incorporating molecular barcodes. A single record per CDR3 protein comes from TCRdb applying MiXCR to the 5' RACE reads. The sample lists 650,000 to 800,000 distinct CDR3 sequences, roughly 19% seen once, with 15% to 20% in the top ten. This record comes from a study of CD8 T cells in ankylosing spondylitis. Study results and limitations: Ankylosing spondylitis blood appeared to carry a characteristic TCR beta motif of roughly eight highly homologous variants. Those disease-linked clones were CD8+; they were also relatively rare in peripheral blood.

This clonotype was obtained from a male donor with ankylosing spondylitis. The chain recombines TRBV6-2 or TRBV6-3 with TRBJ2-5, with 7 bases fitting TRBD2. Sequenced: blood, either unsorted or a sorted T cell fraction (not recorded which). This CDR3 is CASSSSGNRQAETQYF. CDR3 in DNA: TGTGCCAGCAGCTCCAGCGGGAACCGGCAAGCGGAGACCCAGTACTTC.